The T cell receptor (beta chain) under discussion was sequenced for a study of CD8+ T cells in alopecia areata. At the level of the study: Tofacitinib therapy lasting 6 to 18 months was followed by 6 months off drug. Broader study findings: Mouse data revealed clearer TCR sharing than patient data did, a gap possibly tied to HLA. Links between baseline CD8+ expansion and response need larger treated cohorts. For patients receiving tofacitinib, scalp clonality and expanded CD8+ clones among the top 100 significantly decreased.

On this clone itself: What it binds is unknown.

The V gene lost 2 bases and the J gene lost 8 bases, with 9 bases spanning the gap. The CDR3 is made up of 11 amino acids. CDR1 is GTSNPN and CDR2 is SVGIG in the germline V gene (reference sequence). Isolated RNA was reverse transcribed into cDNA used as the sequencing template. Generated by immunoSEQ multiplex PCR, the TCRdb table keeps only in-frame clones and is missing some. The sample records about 42,000 clones, about three fifths being singletons. Treatment noted: oral pan-JAK inhibitor, 5-10 mg twice daily. The sequenced sample was CD8+ T cells sorted from blood, obtained at week 4, from a patient treated with tofacitinib. The receptor's source is a human donor with alopecia areata. The rearrangement links TRBV30 to TRBJ1-2, with D hard to call. CDR3 sequence reads: CAWSRNGGYTF. CDR3 in DNA: TGTGCCTGGAGTCGGAACGGGGGCTACACCTTC.